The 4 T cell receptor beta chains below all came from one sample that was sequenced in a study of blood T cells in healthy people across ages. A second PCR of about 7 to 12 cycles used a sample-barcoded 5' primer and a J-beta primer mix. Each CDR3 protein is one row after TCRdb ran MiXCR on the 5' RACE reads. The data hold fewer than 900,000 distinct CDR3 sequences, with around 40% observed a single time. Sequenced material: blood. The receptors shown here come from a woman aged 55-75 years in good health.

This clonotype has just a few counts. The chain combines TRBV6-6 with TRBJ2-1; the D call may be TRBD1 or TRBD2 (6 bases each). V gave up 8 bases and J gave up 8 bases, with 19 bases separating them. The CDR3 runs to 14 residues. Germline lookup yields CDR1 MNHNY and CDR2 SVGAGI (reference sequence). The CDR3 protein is CASGIGTGAYEQFF. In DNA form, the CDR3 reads TGTGCCAGCGGCATCGGGACGGGGGCATATGAGCAGTTCTTC.

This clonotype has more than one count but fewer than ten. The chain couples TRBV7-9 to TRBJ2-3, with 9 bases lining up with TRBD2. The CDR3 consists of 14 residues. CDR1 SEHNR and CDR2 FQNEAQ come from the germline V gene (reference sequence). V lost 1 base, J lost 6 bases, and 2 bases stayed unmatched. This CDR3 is CASSLVSGGDTQYF. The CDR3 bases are TGTGCCAGCAGCTTAGTTAGCGGGGGCGATACGCAGTATTTT.

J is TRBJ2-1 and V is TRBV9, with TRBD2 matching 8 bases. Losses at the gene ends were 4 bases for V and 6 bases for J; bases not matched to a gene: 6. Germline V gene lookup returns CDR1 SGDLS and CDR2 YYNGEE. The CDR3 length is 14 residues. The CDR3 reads CASSPSGLVNEQFF. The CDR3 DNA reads TGTGCCAGCAGCCCCTCGGGACTAGTCAATGAGCAGTTCTTC.

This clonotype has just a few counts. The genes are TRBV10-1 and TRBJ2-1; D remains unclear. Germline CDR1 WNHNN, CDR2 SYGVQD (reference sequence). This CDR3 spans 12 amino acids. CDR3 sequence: CVQHCPGNEQFF. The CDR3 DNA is TGCGTCCAGCACTGCCCTGGGAATGAGCAGTTCTTC.